This T cell receptor (beta chain) was observed in a study of CD8 T cells in Susac syndrome. Germline V gives CDR1 SGHTA, CDR2 FQGNSA. The CDR3 loop spans 13 amino acids. Between the trimmed V and J ends, which lost 2 bases and 4 bases, there was a span of 9 bases. TEMRA cells were FACS-enriched, while CD8+ and CD4+ T cells were negatively isolated. An input of roughly 0.5 to 1 ug of RNA was subjected to reverse transcription using random hexamers. TCRdb used MiXCR to reprocess the immunoSEQ multiplex PCR reads, holding one entry per CDR3 protein. The sample shows about 110,000 distinct CDR3 sequences, approximately 95% of them seen only once.

The receptor comes from a human donor with Susac syndrome. Sequenced material: CD8+ T cells from PBMCs. This chain connects TRBV7-2 to TRBJ2-7; tentative D call: TRBD1 (7 bases). The CDR3 DNA sequence: TGTGCCAGCAGCTTACAGGGGGGTTACGAGCAGTACTTC. Its protein product is CASSLQGGYEQYF.